A single sample gave rise to the 22 T cell receptor beta chains below, sequenced in a study of cytomegalovirus exposure and HLA in healthy donors (dated by TCRdb to between 2016 and 2019). The method behind the library was the immunoSEQ multiplex PCR assay. For the multiplex PCR, a mixture combining 60 forward primers for TCR Vbeta segments and 13 reverse primers for TCR Jbeta segments was used. TCRdb stores this immuneACCESS table with in-frame sequences only. Part of the clones is absent; in the studies checked, under half of the shortfall reflects unresolved V genes, and no reason is known for the rest. This sample is represented by 120,000 or so clones; 75% to 90% of them were singletons. Of the sample, 1% falls within the top ten clones. What was sequenced was PBMCs. All receptors derive from a man aged 35-49 years in good health and CMV-seronegative.

V gene TRBV9 combines with J gene TRBJ1-1; D not resolved. The ends were cut back, 2 bases at V and 0 bases at J, with 8 bases in the middle. CDR1 is SGDLS and CDR2 is YYNGEE in the germline V gene. This CDR3 region has 14 residues. The CDR3 region has the DNA TGTGCCAGCAGCGTCGGAGTGATGAACACTGAAGCTTTCTTT. Translated, it gives CASSVGVMNTEAFF.

This chain connects TRBV5-6 to TRBJ2-7; tentative D call: TRBD2 (5 bases). With 0 bases removed from V and 3 bases from J, the gap between germline ends came to 10 bases. Germline CDR1 is SGHDT and CDR2 is YYEEEE. CDR3 length: 14 residues. CDR3 amino acids: CASSLVGRRYEQYF. In DNA, the CDR3 is TGTGCCAGCAGCTTGGTAGGGAGACGCTACGAGCAGTACTTC.

The V gene is TRBV7-2, the J gene TRBJ2-7, with 9 bases aligning to TRBD2. Per germline, CDR1 SGHTA and CDR2 FQGNSA. This CDR3 contains 13 residues. V lost 6 bases to trimming and J lost 2 bases; unmatched junction nucleotides: 2. CDR3 nucleotides: TGTGCCAGCAGGATAGCGGGGGCCTACGAGCAGTACTTC. Translation gives CASRIAGAYEQYF.

This chain joins TRBV9 and TRBJ1-1; D gene unclear. Germline V lookup: CDR1 SGDLS, CDR2 YYNGEE. V was cut by 0 bases and J by 0 bases, with 6 bases left in between. The CDR3 is 14 residues long. CDR3 DNA sequence: TGTGCCAGCAGCGTAGCGCCGGTGAACACTGAAGCTTTCTTT. Amino acids: CASSVAPVNTEAFF.

This chain uses TRBV30 with TRBJ1-1; the D is unclear. V lost 1 base, J lost 5 bases, and 11 bases lay in between. The CDR3 is 13 amino acids. CDR1 GTSNPN and CDR2 SVGIG come from the germline V gene (reference sequence). The chain's CDR3 is CAWSAHEGTEAFF. CDR3 DNA sequence: TGTGCCTGGAGTGCCCATGAGGGAACTGAAGCTTTCTTT.

This chain links TRBV6-1 with TRBJ2-7, with D tentatively TRBD1 (5 bases). Trimming took 7 bases from V and 2 from J, leaving 12 bases between them. Germline assignment: CDR1 MNHNS and CDR2 SASEGT. CDR3 length equals 13 residues. The CDR3 sequence: CASIKGLPYEQYF. The CDR3 DNA sequence: TGTGCCAGCATAAAGGGGCTTCCCTACGAGCAGTACTTC.

This chain links TRBV27 with TRBJ2-5; possible D gene TRBD2, 6 bases. The CDR3 is made up of 15 amino acids. Germline V gene data show CDR1 as MNHEY and CDR2 as SMNVEV (reference sequence). Trimming removed 4 bases from V and 5 bases from J, with 17 bases in between. CDR3 in amino acids: CASSSEGWVMETQYF. The DNA for the CDR3 is TGTGCCAGCAGTTCGGAGGGTTGGGTTATGGAGACCCAGTACTTC.

Concerning this clone itself: No DNA is shown, since the ends of the CDR3 on it are uncertain; the CDR3 is the one TCRdb lists. This chain joins TRBV21-1 and TRBJ2-5; the table's D call of TRBD2 was not tested on the DNA. TRBV21-1 corresponds to a pseudogene. A total of 16 residues make up the CDR3, ends included. CDR3 sequence: CASSKGSGVGSGTQYF.

This chain uses TRBV7-8 with TRBJ1-1, with D perhaps matching TRBD1 (5 bases). The CDR3 is 13 residues long. CDR1 is SGHVS and CDR2 is FQNEAQ in the germline V gene. V lost 7 bases, J lost 5 bases, and 14 bases lay in between. The CDR3 here is CASTETVGTEAFF. CDR3 sequence (DNA): TGTGCCAGCACCGAGACAGTTGGTACTGAAGCTTTCTTT.

The rearrangement uses TRBV6-6 and TRBJ2-7, with D unclear. Trimming took 10 bases from V and 4 from J, leaving 14 bases between them. The CDR3 spans 12 residues. The V gene's germline CDR1 is MNHNY and CDR2 SVGAGI (reference sequence). CDR3 sequence (DNA): TGTGCCACCCAGGATTATGGGTACGAGCAGTACTTC. Translating it yields CATQDYGYEQYF.

This clone appeared a single time. The V gene is TRBV7-6, the J gene TRBJ2-3; D perhaps matches TRBD2 (5 bases). Germline CDR1 is SGHVS and CDR2 is FNYEAQ. V was clipped by 0 bases and J by 6 bases, with 13 bases between them. This CDR3 region has 15 residues. Written as DNA, the CDR3 is TGTGCCAGCAGCTTAGCGTCGGGGTACGGGGATACGCAGTATTTT. This translates into CASSLASGYGDTQYF.

This chain links TRBV4-1 with TRBJ1-2; 9 nucleotides match TRBD1. V shed 6 bases and J 5 bases; nucleotides not matched to a gene: 13. Looked up from germline, CDR1 is MGHRA and CDR2 is YSYEKL. The CDR3 is 16 residues long. CDR3 residues: CASSPTGGARRYGYTF. Written as DNA, the CDR3 is TGCGCCAGCAGTCCTACAGGGGGCGCACGAAGGTATGGCTACACCTTC.

CDR3 DNA sequence: TGTGCCAGCAGCACCCGGACAGGTTGGTTCCGAAGTAATTCACCCCTCCACTTT. Translation: CASSTRTGWFRSNSPLHF. The genes are TRBV5-6 and TRBJ1-6, with TRBD1 identical over 7 bases. CDR1 SGHDT and CDR2 YYEEEE come from the germline V gene. The junction had 16 bases not matched to a gene; V was cut back by 4 bases and J by 6 bases. The CDR3 covers 18 residues.

The rearrangement links TRBV6-5 to TRBJ2-5; TRBD2 matches at 8 bases. V trimming: 5 bases; J trimming: 5 bases; junction bases outside the gene matches: 7. Germline CDR1 is MNHEY and CDR2 is SVGAGI. The length of the CDR3 is 14 residues. CDR3 sequence: CASSRGGHSETQYF. DNA for the CDR3: TGTGCCAGCAGTCGGGGGGGACATTCGGAGACCCAGTACTTC.

The chain uses TRBV30 and TRBJ2-2; D remains unclear. This CDR3 has 12 amino acids. The germline V and J ends were trimmed by 5 bases and 5 bases, with 9 bases remaining between them. Germline V gene sequence: CDR1 GTSNPN, CDR2 SVGIG (reference sequence). The CDR3 coding sequence is TGTGCCTGGGGAGTGGAAACCGGGGAGCTGTTTTTT. Encoded protein: CAWGVETGELFF.

The chain has TRBV10-3 and TRBJ2-7; D is perhaps TRBD1 (6 bases). The germline gives CDR1 ENHRY, CDR2 SYGVKD. The CDR3 totals 12 residues. The V end was cut by 6 bases, the J end by 6 bases, with 12 bases between. DNA for the CDR3: TGTGCCATCAGCCCCGGACAGAGCGAGCAGTACTTC. It encodes CAISPGQSEQYF.

This clone was observed once. The rearrangement uses TRBV2 and TRBJ1-2; TRBD1 might be the D (5 bases). Germline V gene sequence: CDR1 SNHLY, CDR2 FYNNEI. V was trimmed by 6 bases and J by 1 base, leaving 15 bases between them. This CDR3 is built from 15 residues. CDR3 protein: CASSLEGAYNYGYTF. CDR3 sequence (DNA): TGTGCCAGCAGCCTCGAAGGGGCATATAACTATGGCTACACCTTC.

The genes are TRBV15 and TRBJ1-1, with D possibly matching TRBD1 (5 bases). The CDR3 spans 13 residues. The V and J ends lost 7 bases and 0 bases respectively, with 9 bases between them. Looked up from germline, CDR1 is LNHNV and CDR2 is YYDKDF (reference sequence). The CDR3 spells CATTQDLNTEAFF. CDR3 sequence (DNA): TGTGCCACCACACAGGATTTGAACACTGAAGCTTTCTTT.

The chain uses TRBV19 and TRBJ1-2; unclear D gene. This CDR3 has 14 amino acids. V lost 7 bases, J lost 1 base, and 13 bases lay in between. CDR1 is LNHDA and CDR2 is SQIVND in the germline V gene (reference sequence). CDR3 coding DNA: TGTGCCAGTATCCCCCCTGACAATAACTATGGCTACACCTTC. Translated, it gives CASIPPDNNYGYTF.

The V gene is TRBV15, the J gene TRBJ2-1; 7 bases align to TRBD2. The CDR3 is 16 residues long. J lost 6 bases, V lost 0 bases, and 8 bases had no gene match. CDR1 is LNHNV and CDR2 is YYDKDF in the germline V gene (reference sequence). The CDR3 bases are TGTGCCACCAGCAGAGATCCCCGCGGGAGTTTCAATGAGCAGTTCTTC. It codes for CATSRDPRGSFNEQFF.

V is TRBV5-1 and J is TRBJ2-5; 11 bases fit TRBD2. Unmatched junction bases numbered 7, after V lost 1 base and J lost 5 bases. CDR1 is SGHRS, CDR2 YFSETQ, per germline. CDR3 size: 16 residues. CDR3 residues: CASSLPVAGGAETQYF. In DNA, the CDR3 is TGCGCCAGCAGCTTGCCAGTAGCGGGGGGGGCTGAGACCCAGTACTTC.

This clone was recorded a few times. The rearrangement joins TRBV28 to TRBJ1-4, with 10 bases lining up with TRBD1. This CDR3 contains 16 residues. CDR1 MDHEN and CDR2 SYDVKM come from the germline V gene. V shed 6 bases, J shed 3 bases, and the junction held 7 bases outside the gene matches. For the CDR3, the DNA is TGTGCCAGCAGCTCCCGGGACAGGGGTCCTAATGAAAAACTGTTTTTT. It translates to CASSSRDRGPNEKLFF.